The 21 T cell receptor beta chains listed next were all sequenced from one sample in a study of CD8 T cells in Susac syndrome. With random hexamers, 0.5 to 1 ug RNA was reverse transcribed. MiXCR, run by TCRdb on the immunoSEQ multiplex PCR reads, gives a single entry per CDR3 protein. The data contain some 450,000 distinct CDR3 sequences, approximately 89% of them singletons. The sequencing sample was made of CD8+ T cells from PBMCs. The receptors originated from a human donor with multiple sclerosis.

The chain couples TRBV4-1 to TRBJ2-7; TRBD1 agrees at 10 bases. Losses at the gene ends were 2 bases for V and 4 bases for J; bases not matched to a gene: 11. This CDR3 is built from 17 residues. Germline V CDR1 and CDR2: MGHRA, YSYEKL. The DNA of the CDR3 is TGCGCCAGCAGCCAACCCGGGACAGGGGAAACTTATTACGAGCAGTACTTC. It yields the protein CASSQPGTGETYYEQYF.

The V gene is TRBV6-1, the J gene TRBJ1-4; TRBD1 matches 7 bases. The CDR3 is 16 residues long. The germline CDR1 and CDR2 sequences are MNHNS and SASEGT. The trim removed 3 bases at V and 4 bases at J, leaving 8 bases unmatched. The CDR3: CASSEAPTGFNEKLFF. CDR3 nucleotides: TGTGCCAGCAGTGAGGCACCGACAGGGTTTAATGAAAAACTGTTTTTT.

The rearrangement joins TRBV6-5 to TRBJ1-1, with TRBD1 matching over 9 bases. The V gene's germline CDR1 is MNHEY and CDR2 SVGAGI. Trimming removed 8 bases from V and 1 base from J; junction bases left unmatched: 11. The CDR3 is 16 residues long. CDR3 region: CASVATGTGWNTEAFF. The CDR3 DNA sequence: TGTGCCAGCGTTGCTACCGGGACAGGGTGGAACACTGAAGCTTTCTTT.

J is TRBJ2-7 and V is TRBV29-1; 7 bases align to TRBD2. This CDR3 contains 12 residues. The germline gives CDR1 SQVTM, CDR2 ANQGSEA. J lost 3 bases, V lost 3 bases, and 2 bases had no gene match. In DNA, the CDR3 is TGCAGCGTTGAGACTAGCAGCTACGAGCAGTACTTC. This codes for CSVETSSYEQYF.

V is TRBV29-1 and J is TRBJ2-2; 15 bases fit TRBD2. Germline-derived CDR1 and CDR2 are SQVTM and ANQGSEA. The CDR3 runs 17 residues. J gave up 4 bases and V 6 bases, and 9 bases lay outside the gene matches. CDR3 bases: TGCAGCGTCCGGACTAGCGGGAGGGCCGGCGCCACCGGGGAGCTGTTTTTT. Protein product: CSVRTSGRAGATGELFF.

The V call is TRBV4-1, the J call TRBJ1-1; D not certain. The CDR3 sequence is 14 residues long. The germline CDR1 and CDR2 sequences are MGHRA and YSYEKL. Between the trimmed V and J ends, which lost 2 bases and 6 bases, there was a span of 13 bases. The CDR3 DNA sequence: TGCGCCAGCAGCCAATTTCCGGGTAGGGCTGAAGCTTTCTTT. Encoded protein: CASSQFPGRAEAFF.

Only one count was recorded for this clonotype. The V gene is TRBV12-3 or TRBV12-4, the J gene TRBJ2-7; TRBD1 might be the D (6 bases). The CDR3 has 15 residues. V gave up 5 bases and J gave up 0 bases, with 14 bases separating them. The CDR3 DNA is TGTGCCAGCAGTCCAGGGGTCGTATCCTCCTACGAGCAGTACTTC. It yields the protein CASSPGVVSSYEQYF.

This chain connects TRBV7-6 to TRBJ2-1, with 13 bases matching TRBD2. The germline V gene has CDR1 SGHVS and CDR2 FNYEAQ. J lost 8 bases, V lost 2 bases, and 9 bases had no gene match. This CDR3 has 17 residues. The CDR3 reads CASSLPTGTSGNYEQFF. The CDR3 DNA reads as TGTGCCAGCAGCTTACCCACCGGGACTAGCGGGAACTATGAGCAGTTCTTC.

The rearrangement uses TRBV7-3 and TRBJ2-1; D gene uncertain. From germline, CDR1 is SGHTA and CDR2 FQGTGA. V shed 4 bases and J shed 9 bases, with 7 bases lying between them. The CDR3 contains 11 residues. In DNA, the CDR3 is TGTGCCAGCAGCTCAGTTGGTGAGCAGTTCTTC. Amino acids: CASSSVGEQFF.

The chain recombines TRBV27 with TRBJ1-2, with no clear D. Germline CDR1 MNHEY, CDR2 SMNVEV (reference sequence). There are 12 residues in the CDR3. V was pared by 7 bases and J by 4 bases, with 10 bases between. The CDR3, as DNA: TGTGCCAGCACCACTTCAGGCTATGGCTACACCTTC. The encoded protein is CASTTSGYGYTF.

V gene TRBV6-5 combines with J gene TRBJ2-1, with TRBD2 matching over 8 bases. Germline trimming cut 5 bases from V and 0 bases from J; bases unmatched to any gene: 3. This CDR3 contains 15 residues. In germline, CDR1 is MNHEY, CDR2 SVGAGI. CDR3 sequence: CASSQSGSSYNEQFF. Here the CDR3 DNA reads TGTGCCAGCAGTCAAAGCGGGAGCTCCTACAATGAGCAGTTCTTC.

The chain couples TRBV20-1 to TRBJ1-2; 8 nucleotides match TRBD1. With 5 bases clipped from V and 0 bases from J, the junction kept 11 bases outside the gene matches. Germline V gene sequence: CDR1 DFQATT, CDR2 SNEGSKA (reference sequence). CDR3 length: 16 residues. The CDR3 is CSAGGQGGSPNYGYTF. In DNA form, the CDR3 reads TGCAGTGCTGGCGGACAGGGAGGGAGCCCTAACTATGGCTACACCTTC.

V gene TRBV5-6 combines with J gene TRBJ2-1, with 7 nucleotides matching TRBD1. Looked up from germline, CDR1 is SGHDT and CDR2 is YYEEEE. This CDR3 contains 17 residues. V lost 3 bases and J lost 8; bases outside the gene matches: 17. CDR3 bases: TGTGCCAGCAGCTCCACGAGGACAGGACCCATTGTGGATGAGCAGTTCTTC. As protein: CASSSTRTGPIVDEQFF.

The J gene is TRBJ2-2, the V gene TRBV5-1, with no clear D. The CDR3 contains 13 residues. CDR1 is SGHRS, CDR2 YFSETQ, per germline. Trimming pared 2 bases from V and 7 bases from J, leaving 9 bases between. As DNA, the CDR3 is TGCGCCAGCAGCTTCCTAGGGCACGGGGAGCTGTTTTTT. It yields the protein CASSFLGHGELFF. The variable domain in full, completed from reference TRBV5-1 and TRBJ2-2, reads KAGVTQTPRYLIKTRGQQVTLSCSPISGHRSVSWYQQTPGQGLQFLFEYFSETQRNKGNFPGRFSGRQFSNSRSEMNVSTLELGDSALYLCASSFLGHGELFFGEGSRLTVL.

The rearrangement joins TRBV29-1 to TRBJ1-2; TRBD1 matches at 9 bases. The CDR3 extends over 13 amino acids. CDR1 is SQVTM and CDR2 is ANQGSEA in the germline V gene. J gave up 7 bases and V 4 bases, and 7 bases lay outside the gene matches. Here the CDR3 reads CSVVGGQGRGYTF. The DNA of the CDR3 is TGCAGCGTTGTGGGGGGACAGGGACGTGGCTACACCTTC.

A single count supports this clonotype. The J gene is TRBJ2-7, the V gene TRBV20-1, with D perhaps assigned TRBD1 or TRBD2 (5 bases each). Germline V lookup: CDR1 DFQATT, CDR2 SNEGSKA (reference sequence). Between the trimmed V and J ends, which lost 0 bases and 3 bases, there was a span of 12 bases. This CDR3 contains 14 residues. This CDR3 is CSARDIGAVYEQYF. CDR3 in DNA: TGCAGTGCTAGAGATATCGGGGCCGTCTACGAGCAGTACTTC.

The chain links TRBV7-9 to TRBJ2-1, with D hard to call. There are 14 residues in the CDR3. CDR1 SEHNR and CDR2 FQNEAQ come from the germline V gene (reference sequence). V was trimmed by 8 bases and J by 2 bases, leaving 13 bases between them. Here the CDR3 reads CASLQDRTYNEQFF. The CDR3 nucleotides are TGTGCCAGCCTCCAAGACCGTACCTACAATGAGCAGTTCTTC.

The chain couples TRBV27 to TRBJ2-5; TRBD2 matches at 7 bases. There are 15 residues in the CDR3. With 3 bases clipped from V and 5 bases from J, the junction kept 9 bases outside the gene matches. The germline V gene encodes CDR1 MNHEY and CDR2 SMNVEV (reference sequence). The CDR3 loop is CASSLWAGRDETQYF. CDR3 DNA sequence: TGTGCCAGCAGTTTGTGGGCGGGGAGGGATGAGACCCAGTACTTC.

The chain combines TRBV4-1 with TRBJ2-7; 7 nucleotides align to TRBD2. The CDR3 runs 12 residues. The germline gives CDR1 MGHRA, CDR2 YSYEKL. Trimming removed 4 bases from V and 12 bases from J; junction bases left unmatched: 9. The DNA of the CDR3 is TGCGCCAGCAGCCCCGACGGGAGGTGGAGGTACTTC. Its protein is CASSPDGRWRYF.

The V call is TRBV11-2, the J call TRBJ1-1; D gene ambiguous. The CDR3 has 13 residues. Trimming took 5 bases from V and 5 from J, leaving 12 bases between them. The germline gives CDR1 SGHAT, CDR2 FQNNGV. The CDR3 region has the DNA TGTGCCAGCAGCCCTTATCTGAGGACTGAAGCTTTCTTT. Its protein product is CASSPYLRTEAFF.

The CDR3 DNA is TGTGCCAGCAGCAACTGGACAGCTATGAACACTGAAGCTTTCTTT. Translation gives CASSNWTAMNTEAFF. The chain carries TRBV7-9 and TRBJ1-1, with D maybe TRBD1 (6 bases). Trimming pared 5 bases from V and 0 bases from J, leaving 13 bases between. This CDR3 spans 15 amino acids. CDR1 and CDR2 (germline): SEHNR, FQNEAQ (reference sequence).